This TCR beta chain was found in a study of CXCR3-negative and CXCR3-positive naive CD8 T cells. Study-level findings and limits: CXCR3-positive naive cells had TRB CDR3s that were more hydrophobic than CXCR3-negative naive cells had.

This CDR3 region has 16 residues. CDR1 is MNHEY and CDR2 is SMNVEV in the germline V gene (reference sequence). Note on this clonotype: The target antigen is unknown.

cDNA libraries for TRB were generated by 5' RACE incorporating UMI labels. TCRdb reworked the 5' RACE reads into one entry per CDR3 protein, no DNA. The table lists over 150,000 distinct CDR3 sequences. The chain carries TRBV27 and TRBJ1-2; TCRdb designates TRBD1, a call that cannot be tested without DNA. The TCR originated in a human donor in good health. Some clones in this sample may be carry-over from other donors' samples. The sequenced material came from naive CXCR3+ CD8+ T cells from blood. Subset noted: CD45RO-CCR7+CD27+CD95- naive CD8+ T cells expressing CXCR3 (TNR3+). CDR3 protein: CASSHSIIDRDYGYTF.